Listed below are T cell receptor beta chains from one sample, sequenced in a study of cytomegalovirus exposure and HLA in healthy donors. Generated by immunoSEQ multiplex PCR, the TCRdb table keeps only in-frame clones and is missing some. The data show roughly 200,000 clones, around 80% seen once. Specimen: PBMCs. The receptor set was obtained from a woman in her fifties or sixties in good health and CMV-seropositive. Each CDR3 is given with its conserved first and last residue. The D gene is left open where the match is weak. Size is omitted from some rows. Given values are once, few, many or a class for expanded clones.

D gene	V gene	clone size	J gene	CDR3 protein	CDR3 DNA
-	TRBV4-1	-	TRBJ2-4	CASSRELGAGAKNIQYF	TGCGCCAGCAGCCGAGAGTTGGGGGCTGGAGCCAAAAACATTCAGTACTTC
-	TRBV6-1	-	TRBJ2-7	CASSDPGSHLYEQYF	TGTGCCAGCAGTGACCCCGGGAGCCACCTTTACGAGCAGTACTTC
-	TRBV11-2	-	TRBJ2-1	CASSPPGQDYNEQFF	TGTGCCAGCAGCCCACCAGGCCAGGATTACAATGAGCAGTTCTTC
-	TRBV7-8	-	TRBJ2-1	CASSPRSGPDNEQFF	TGTGCCAGCAGCCCTAGGAGCGGGCCCGACAATGAGCAGTTCTTC
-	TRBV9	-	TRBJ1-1	CASSVGAGARDTEAFF	TGTGCCAGCAGCGTAGGTGCGGGGGCGAGGGACACTGAAGCTTTCTTT
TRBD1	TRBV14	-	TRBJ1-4	CASSLDRDRNEKLFF	TGTGCCAGCAGCCTAGACCGGGACAGAAATGAAAAACTGTTTTTT
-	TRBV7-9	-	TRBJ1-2	CASSLGSDFNYGYTF	TGTGCCAGCAGCTTGGGGAGCGACTTTAACTATGGCTACACCTTC
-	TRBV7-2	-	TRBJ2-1	CASTLTPSSYNEQFF	TGTGCCAGCACCCTCACTCCTAGCTCCTACAATGAGCAGTTCTTC
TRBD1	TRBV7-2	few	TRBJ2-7	CASSQIRGFRYEQYF	TGTGCCAGCAGCCAAATCAGGGGGTTCAGGTACGAGCAGTACTTC
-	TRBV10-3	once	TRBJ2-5	CAISAVGGSGETQYF	TGTGCCATCAGTGCGGTGGGGGGATCTGGAGAGACCCAGTACTTC
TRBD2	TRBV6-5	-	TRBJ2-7	CASSYRSSGIYEQYF	TGTGCCAGCAGTTACCGGTCTAGCGGGATTTACGAGCAGTACTTC
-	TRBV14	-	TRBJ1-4	CASSQGHGLKLFF	TGTGCCAGCAGCCAAGGGCACGGACTAAAACTGTTTTTT
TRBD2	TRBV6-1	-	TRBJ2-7	CASSASLSGNSYEQYF	TGTGCCAGCAGTGCCTCCCTTAGCGGGAACTCCTACGAGCAGTACTTC
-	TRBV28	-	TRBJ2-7	CASSPHRFSYEQYF	TGTGCCAGCTCTCCACATCGCTTCTCCTACGAGCAGTACTTC
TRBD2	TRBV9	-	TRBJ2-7	CASTREGNSGEQYF	TGTGCCAGCACCAGGGAGGGGAATTCGGGCGAGCAGTACTTC
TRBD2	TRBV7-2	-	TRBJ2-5	CASSLGLVEETQYF	TGTGCCAGCAGCCTAGGACTAGTGGAAGAGACCCAGTACTTC
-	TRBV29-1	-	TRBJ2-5	CSVEVTVGETQYF	TGCAGCGTTGAGGTGACAGTGGGAGAGACCCAGTACTTC
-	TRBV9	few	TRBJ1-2	CASSVSPGSEYGYTF	TGTGCCAGCAGCGTGAGCCCAGGGTCGGAGTATGGCTACACCTTC
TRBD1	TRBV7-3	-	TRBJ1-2	CASSLNRGRGGYTF	TGTGCCAGCAGCTTAAACAGGGGGCGCGGTGGCTACACCTTC
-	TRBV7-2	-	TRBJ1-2	CASSYPGTREITF	TGTGCCAGCAGCTATCCCGGGACTCGGGAGATCACCTTC
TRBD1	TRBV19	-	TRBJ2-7	CASSQPGQSYEQYF	TGTGCCAGTAGCCAACCGGGACAGAGCTACGAGCAGTACTTC